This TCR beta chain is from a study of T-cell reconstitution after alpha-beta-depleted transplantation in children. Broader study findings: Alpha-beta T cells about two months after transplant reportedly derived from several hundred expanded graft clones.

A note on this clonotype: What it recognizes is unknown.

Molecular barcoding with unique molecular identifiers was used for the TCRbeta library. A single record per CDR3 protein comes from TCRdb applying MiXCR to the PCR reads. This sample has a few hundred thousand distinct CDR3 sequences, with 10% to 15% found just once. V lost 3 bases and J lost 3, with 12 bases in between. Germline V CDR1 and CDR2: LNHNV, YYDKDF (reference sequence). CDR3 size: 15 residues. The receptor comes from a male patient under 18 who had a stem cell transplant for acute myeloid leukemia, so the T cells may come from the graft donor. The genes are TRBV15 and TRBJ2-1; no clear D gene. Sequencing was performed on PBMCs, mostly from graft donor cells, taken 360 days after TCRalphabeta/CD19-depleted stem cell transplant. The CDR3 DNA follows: TGTGCCACCAGCAGGACGGCTGAGAACTACAATGAGCAGTTCTTC. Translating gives CATSRTAENYNEQFF.